The text below deals with one T cell receptor (beta chain). Many counts were recorded for this clonotype. Its cognate antigen has yet to be identified. No much larger clone exists at a distance of one base, and base qualities are not known. This specimen belongs to a study of T cell repertoires in cytomegalovirus infection (dated by TCRdb to between 2018 and 2021). Broadly, across the study: Donor HLA type was relevant to the analysis, because carriage of CMV infection together with the matching HLA type was indicated by public TCR beta signatures.

Points the paper makes about the study in general: The ex vivo response was dominated by HLA-C-restricted CMV-specific TCR beta clonotypes, and the single most frequent clonotype in two of eight donors was supplied by these HLA-C-restricted clonotypes. In both this cohort and an independent 352-donor cohort, the cumulative frequency of public TCR beta family members distinguished carriers of CMV infection plus the relevant HLA type.

Sequencer: Illumina HiSeq 1500. The raw public data were reprocessed by TCRdb itself: fastp quality trimming at Q25, MiXCR clonotype calling, in-frame beta chains only. When rows share a CDR3 protein, they turn into one entry using the most common DNA and genes. The sample table holds just under 550,000 distinct CDR3 sequences, of which roughly 29% were seen once. Jointly, the top ten make up over 10% of the sample. Compared with germline, V lacks 3 bases and J lacks 3 bases; bases without a gene match: 1. Including cysteine and phenylalanine, the CDR3 has 13 amino acids. Only the CDR3 DNA is retained, 39 bases long and in frame from the first base. From a lookup of the germline V gene, CDR1 and CDR2 are SGHTA and FQGNSA.

This receptor was obtained from a human donor in good health (CMV status not recorded). Some clones in this sample may be carry-over from other donors' samples. Sequenced material: PBMCs. The chain is assembled from TRBV7-2 and TRBJ1-1; 7 middle bases align to TRBD1. CDR3 region: CASSFDRDTEAFF. The nucleotide sequence is TGTGCCAGCAGCTTTGACAGGGACACTGAAGCTTTCTTT.